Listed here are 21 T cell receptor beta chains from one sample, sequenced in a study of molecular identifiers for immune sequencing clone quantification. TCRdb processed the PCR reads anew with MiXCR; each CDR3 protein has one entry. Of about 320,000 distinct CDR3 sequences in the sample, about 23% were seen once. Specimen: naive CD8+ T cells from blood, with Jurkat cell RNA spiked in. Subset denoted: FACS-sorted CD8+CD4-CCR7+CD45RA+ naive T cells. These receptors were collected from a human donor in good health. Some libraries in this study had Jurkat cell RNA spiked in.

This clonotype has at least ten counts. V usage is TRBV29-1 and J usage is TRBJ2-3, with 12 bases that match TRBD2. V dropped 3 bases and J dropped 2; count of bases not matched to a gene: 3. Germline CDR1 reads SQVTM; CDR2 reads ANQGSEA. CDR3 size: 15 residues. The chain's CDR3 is CSVELAGGLTDTQYF. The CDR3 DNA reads TGCAGCGTTGAGCTAGCGGGAGGGCTCACAGATACGCAGTATTTT.

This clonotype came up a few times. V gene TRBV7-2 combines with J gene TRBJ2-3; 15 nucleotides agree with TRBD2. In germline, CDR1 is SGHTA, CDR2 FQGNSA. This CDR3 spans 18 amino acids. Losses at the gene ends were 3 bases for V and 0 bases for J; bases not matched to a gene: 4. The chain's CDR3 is CASSFGLAGGASTDTQYF. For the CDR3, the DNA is TGTGCCAGCAGCTTTGGACTAGCGGGAGGGGCTAGCACAGATACGCAGTATTTT.

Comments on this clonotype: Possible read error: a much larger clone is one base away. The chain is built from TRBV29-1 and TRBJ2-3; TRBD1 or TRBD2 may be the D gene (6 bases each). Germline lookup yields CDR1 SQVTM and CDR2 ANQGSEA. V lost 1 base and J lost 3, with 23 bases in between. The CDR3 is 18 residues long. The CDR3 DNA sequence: TGCAGCGTTGAAGGTCGGAGGGGGATTTACATGGGGACAGATACGCAGTATTTT. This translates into CSVEGRRGIYMGTDTQYF.

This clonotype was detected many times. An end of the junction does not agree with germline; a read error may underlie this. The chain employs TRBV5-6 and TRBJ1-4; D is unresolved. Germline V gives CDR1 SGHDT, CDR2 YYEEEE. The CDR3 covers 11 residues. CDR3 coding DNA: TGTGCCAGCAGCTTGGCGGGGAACTGGGTTTTT. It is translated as CASSLAGNWVF.

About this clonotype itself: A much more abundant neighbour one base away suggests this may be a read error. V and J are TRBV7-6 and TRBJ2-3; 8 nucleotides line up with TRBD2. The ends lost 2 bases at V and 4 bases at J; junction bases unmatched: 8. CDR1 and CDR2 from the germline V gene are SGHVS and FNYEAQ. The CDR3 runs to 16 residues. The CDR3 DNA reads TGTGCCAGCAGCTTACCCGGGAGGGCCCTCCCAGATACGCAGTATTTT. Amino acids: CASSLPGRALPDTQYF. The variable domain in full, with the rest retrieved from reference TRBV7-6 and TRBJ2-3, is GAGVSQSPRYKVTKRGQDVALRCDPISGHVSLYWYRQALGQGPEFLTYFNYEAQQDKSGLPNDRFSAERPEGSISTLTIQRTEQRDSAMYRCASSLPGRALPDTQYFGPGTRLTVL.

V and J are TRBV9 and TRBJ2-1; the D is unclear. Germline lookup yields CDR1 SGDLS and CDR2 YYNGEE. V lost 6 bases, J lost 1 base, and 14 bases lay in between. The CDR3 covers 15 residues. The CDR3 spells CASTVTGESYNEQFF. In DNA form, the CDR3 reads TGTGCCAGCACGGTTACGGGTGAATCCTACAATGAGCAGTTCTTC.

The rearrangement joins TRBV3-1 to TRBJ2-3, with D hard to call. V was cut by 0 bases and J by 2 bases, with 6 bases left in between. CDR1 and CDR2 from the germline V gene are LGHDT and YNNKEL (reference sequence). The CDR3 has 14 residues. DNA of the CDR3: TGTGCCAGCAGCCAAGACGGCGTCACAGATACGCAGTATTTT. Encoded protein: CASSQDGVTDTQYF.

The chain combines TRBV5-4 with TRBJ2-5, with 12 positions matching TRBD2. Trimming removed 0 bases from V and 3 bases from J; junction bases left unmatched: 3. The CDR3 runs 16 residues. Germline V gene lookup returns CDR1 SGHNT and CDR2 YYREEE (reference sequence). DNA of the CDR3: TGTGCCAGCAGCTTGGCTAGCGGGGGGGCAGAAGAGACCCAGTACTTC. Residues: CASSLASGGAEETQYF.

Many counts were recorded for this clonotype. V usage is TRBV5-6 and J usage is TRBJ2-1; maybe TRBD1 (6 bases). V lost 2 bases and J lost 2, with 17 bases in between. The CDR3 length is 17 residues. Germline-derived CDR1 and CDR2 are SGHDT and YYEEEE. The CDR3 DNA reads TGTGCCAGCAGCTTTGGTCGACGACAGGTCCCCTACAATGAGCAGTTCTTC. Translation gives CASSFGRRQVPYNEQFF.

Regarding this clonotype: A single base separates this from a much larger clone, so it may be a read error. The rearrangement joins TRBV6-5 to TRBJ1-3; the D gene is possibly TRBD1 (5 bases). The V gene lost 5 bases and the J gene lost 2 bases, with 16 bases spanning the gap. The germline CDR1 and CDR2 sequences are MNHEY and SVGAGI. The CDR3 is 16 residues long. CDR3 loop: CASSRNRGTTGNTIYF. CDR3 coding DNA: TGTGCCAGCAGTCGAAACCGGGGGACCACTGGAAACACCATATATTTT.

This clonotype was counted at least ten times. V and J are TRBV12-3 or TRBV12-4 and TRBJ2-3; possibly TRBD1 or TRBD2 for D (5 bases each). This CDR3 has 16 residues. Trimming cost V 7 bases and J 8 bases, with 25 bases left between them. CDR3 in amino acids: CASTSPGRYPDGTQYF. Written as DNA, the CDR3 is TGTGCCAGCACCTCTCCGGGGCGATACCCGGATGGTACGCAGTATTTT.

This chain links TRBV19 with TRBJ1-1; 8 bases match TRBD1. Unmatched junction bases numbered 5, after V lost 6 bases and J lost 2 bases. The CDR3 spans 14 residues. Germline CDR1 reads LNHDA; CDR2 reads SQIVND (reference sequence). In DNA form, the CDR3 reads TGTGCCAGTAGCCCGACAGGGGAAAACACTGAAGCTTTCTTT. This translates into CASSPTGENTEAFF. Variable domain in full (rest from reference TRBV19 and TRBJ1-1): DGGITQSPKYLFRKEGQNVTLSCEQNLNHDAMYWYRQDPGQGLRLIYYSQIVNDFQKGDIAEGYSVSREKKESFPLTVTSAQKNPTAFYLCASSPTGENTEAFFGQGTRLTVV.

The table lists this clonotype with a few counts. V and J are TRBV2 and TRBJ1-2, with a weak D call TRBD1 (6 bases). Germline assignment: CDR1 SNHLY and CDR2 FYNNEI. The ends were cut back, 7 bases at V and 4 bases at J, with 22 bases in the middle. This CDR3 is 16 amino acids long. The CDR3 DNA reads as TGTGCCAGCAACCAAAAAGACCGACAGGTTGTCTATGGCTACACCTTC. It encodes CASNQKDRQVVYGYTF.

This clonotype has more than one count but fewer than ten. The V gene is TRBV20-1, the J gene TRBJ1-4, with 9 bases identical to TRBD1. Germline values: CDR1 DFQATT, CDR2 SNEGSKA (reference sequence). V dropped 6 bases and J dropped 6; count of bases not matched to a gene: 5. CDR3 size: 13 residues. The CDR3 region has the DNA TGCAGTGCCTTGACAGGGGGGTATGAAAAACTGTTTTTT. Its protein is CSALTGGYEKLFF.

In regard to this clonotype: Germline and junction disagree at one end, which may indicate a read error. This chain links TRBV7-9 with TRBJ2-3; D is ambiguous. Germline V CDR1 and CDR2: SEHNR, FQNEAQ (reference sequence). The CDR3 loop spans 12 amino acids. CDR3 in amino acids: CTSSFGTDTQYF. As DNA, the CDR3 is TGTACCAGCAGCTTCGGCACAGATACGCAGTATTTT.

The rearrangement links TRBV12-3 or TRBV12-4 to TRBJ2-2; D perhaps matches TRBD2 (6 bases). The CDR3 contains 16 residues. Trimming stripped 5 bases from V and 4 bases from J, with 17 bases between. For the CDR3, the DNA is TGTGCCAGCAGTCCGACAGTGAGGAGGGCCACCGGGGAGCTGTTTTTT. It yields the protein CASSPTVRRATGELFF.

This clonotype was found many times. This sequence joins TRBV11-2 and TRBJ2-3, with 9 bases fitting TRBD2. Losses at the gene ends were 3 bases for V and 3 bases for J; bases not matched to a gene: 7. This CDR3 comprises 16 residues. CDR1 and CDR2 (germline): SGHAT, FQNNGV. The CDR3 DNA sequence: TGTGCCAGCAGCTTTGTGCGGGGGGGTGCTACAGATACGCAGTATTTT. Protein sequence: CASSFVRGGATDTQYF.

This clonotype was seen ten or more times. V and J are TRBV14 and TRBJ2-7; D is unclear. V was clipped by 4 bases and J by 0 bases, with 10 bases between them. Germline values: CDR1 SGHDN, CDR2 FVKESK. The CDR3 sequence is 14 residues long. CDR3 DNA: TGTGCCAGCAGCCCATGGACGGGCTCCTACGAGCAGTACTTC. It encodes CASSPWTGSYEQYF.

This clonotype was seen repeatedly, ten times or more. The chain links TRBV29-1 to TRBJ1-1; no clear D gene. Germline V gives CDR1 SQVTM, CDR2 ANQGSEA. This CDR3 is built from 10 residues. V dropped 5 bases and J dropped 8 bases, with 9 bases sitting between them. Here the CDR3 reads CSVTTAEAFF. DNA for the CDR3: TGCAGCGTTACTACAGCGGAAGCTTTCTTT.

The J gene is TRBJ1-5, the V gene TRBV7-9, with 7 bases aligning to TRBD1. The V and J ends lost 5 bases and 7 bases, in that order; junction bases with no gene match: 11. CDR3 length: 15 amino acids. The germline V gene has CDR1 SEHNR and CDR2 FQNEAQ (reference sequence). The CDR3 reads CASSQETGIDQPQHF. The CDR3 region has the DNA TGTGCCAGCAGCCAAGAGACAGGGATTGACCAGCCCCAGCATTTT.

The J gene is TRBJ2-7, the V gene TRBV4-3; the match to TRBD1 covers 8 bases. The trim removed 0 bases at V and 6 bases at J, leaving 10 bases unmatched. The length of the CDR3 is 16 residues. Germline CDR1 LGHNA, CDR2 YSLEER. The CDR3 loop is CASSQDLTGQGLEQYF. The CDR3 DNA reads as TGCGCCAGCAGCCAAGATCTTACAGGACAGGGTCTCGAGCAGTACTTC.